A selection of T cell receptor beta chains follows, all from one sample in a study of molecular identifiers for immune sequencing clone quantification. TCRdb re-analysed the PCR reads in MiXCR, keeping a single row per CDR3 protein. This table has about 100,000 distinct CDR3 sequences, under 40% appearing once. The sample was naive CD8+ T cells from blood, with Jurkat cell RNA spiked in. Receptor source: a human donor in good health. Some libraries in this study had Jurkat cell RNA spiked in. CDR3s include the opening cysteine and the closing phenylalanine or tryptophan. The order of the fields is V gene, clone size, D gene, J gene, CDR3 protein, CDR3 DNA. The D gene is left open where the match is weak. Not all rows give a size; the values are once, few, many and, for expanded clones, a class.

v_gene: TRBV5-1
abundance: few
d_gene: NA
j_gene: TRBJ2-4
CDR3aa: CASSLGQSGYAVAKNIQYF
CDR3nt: TGCGCCAGCAGCTTGGGCCAGTCTGGATATGCCGTAGCCAAAAACATTCAGTACTTC

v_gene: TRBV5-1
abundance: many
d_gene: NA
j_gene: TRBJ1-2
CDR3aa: CASSLDSPYGYTF
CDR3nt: TGCGCCAGCAGCTTGGACAGCCCCTATGGCTACACCTTC

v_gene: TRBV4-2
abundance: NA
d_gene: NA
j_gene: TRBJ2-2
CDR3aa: CASSIAGELFF
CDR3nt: TGTGCCAGCAGCATTGCCGGGGAGCTGTTTTTT

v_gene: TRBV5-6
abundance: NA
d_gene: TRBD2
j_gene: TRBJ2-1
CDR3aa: CASSGGLAWGYNEQFF
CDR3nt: TGTGCCAGCAGCGGTGGACTAGCGTGGGGATACAATGAGCAGTTCTTC

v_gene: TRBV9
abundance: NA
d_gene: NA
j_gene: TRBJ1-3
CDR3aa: CASSVESGAGNTIYF
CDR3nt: TGTGCCAGCAGCGTAGAATCAGGGGCTGGAAACACCATATATTTT

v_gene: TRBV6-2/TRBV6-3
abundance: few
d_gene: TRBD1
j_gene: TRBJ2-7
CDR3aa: CASRLQGASSYEQYF
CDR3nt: TGTGCCAGCAGGCTACAGGGGGCATCGTCCTACGAGCAGTACTTC

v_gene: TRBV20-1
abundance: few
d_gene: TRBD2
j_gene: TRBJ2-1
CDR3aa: CSAETSGRLQNFDYNEQFF
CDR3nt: TGCAGTGCCGAGACTAGCGGGAGGCTACAGAACTTCGATTACAATGAGCAGTTCTTC

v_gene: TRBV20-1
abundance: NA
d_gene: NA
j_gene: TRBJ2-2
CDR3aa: CSASRQLIADTGELFF
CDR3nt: TGCAGTGCTAGTCGACAGTTGATAGCGGACACCGGGGAGCTGTTTTTT

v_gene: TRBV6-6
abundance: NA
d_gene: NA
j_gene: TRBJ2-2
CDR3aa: CASSPVHTGELFF
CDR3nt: TGTGCCAGCAGCCCGGTTCACACCGGGGAGCTGTTTTTT

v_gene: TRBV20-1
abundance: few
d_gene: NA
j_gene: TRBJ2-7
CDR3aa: CSARGEDYEQYF
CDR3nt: TGCAGTGCTAGGGGCGAGGACTACGAGCAGTACTTC

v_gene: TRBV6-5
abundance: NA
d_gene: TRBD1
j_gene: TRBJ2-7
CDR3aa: CASSYERGGSVEQYF
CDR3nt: TGTGCCAGCAGTTATGAGAGAGGGGGCTCCGTCGAGCAGTACTTC

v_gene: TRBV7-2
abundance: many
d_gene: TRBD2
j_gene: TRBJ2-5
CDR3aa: CASSSSGRNTETQYF
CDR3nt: TGTGCCAGCAGCTCTAGCGGGAGAAATACGGAGACCCAGTACTTC

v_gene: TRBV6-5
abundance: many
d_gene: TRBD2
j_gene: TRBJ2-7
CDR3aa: CASSYFPGGSYEQYF
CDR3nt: TGTGCCAGCAGTTACTTCCCGGGAGGTAGTTACGAGCAGTACTTC

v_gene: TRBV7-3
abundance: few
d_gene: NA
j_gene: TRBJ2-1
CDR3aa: CASSPPGYNEQFF
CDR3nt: TGTGCCAGCAGCCCCCCGGGCTACAATGAGCAGTTCTTC

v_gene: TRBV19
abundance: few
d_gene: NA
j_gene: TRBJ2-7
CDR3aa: CASLGSGLVQYF
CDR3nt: TGTGCCAGTCTGGGCAGTGGGTTGGTGCAGTACTTC

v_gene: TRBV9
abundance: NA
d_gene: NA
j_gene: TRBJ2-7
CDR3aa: CASSVGPRDNSYEQYF
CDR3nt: TGTGCCAGCAGCGTAGGGCCCCGGGACAACTCCTACGAGCAGTACTTC

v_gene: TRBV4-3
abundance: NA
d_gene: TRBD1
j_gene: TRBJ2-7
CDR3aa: CASSPGTGKVYEQYF
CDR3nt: TGCGCCAGCAGCCCCGGGACAGGGAAGGTATACGAGCAGTACTTC

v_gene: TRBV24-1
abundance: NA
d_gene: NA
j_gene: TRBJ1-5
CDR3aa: CATSDWGGPQHF
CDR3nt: TGTGCCACCAGTGATTGGGGGGGGCCCCAGCATTTT

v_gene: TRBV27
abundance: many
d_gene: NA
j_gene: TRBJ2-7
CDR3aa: CASSPRGAYEQYF
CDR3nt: TGTGCCAGCAGCCCCAGGGGCGCCTACGAGCAGTACTTC

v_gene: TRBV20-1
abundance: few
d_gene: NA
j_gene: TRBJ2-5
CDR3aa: CSARGGPETQYF
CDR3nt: TGCAGTGCTAGGGGGGGCCCGGAGACCCAGTACTTC

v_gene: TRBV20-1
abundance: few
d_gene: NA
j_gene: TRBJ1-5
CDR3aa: CSARMSGVGNQPQHF
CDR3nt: TGCAGTGCTAGGATGAGCGGGGTAGGCAATCAGCCCCAGCATTTT

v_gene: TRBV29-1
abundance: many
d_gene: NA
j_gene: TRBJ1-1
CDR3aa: CSVEPAGITEAFF
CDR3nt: TGCAGCGTTGAACCCGCAGGGATCACTGAAGCTTTCTTT

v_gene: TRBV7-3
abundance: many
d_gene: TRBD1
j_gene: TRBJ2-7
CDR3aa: CASSLAGGEQYF
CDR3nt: TGTGCCAGCAGCTTAGCAGGGGGCGAGCAGTACTTC

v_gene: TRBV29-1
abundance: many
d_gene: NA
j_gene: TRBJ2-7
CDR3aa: CSVVGRLGEQYF
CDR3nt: TGCAGCGTTGTAGGGAGATTGGGCGAGCAGTACTTC

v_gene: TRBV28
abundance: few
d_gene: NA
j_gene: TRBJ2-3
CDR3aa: CASYTSTDTQYF
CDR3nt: TGTGCCAGCTATACTAGCACAGATACGCAGTATTTT

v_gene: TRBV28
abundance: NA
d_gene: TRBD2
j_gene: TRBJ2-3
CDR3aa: CASSSLAGGYTDTQYF
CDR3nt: TGTGCCAGCAGCTCACTAGCGGGAGGGTACACAGATACGCAGTATTTT

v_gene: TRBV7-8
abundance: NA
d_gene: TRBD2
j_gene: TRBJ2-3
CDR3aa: CASSLDRAGEYGSTDTQYF
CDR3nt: TGTGCCAGCAGCTTAGACCGAGCGGGAGAGTATGGGAGCACAGATACGCAGTATTTT

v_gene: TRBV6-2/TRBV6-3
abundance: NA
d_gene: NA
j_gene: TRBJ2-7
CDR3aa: CASSDEYYEQNF
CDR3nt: TGTGCCAGTAGCGACGAGTACTACGAGCAGAACTTC

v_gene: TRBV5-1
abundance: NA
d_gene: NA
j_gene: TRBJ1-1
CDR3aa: CAGSLFSANTEAFF
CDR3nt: TGCGCCGGCAGCTTGTTTTCGGCGAACACTGAAGCTTTCTTT

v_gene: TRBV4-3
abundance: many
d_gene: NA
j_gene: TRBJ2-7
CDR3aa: CASSQAREWSEQYF
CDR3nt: TGCGCCAGCAGCCAAGCCCGGGAGTGGTCCGAGCAGTACTTC